These T cell receptor beta chains were read from a single sample in a study of cytomegalovirus exposure and HLA in healthy donors. Sequenced by immunoSEQ multiplex PCR; TCRdb stores in-frame clones only, minus some. Of some 150,000 clones listed, 65% to 80% were seen once; the top ten hold 3% to 5%. Sequenced material: PBMCs. These receptors were collected from a male donor in good health and CMV-seronegative. The CDR3 runs from the conserved cysteine through the conserved F or W. The D gene is left open where the match is weak. The listing skips clone size in some rows; elsewhere it reads once, few, many or a size class.

j_gene: TRBJ2-3; v_gene: TRBV25-1; abundance: .; len: 14; d_gene: .; CDR3nt: TGTGCCAGCACTAGGGCAGGGAGCACAGATACGCAGTATTTT; CDR3aa: CASTRAGSTDTQYF
j_gene: TRBJ2-2; v_gene: TRBV2; abundance: few; len: 15; d_gene: TRBD2; CDR3nt: TGTGCCAGCAGTGATAGCGGGAGGCTCACCGGGGAGCTGTTTTTT; CDR3aa: CASSDSGRLTGELFF
j_gene: TRBJ1-3; v_gene: TRBV19; abundance: .; len: 12; d_gene: .; CDR3nt: TGTGCCAGTAATACAGCCGGAAACACCATATATTTT; CDR3aa: CASNTAGNTIYF
j_gene: TRBJ2-6; v_gene: TRBV19; abundance: .; len: 15; d_gene: .; CDR3nt: TGTGCCAGTAGTATCCCAGGCTCCGCGGCCAACGTCCTGACTTTC; CDR3aa: CASSIPGSAANVLTF
j_gene: TRBJ1-1; v_gene: TRBV19; abundance: .; len: 13; d_gene: .; CDR3nt: TGTGCCAGTAGCCTACAGGGATACTCTGAAGCTTTCTTT; CDR3aa: CASSLQGYSEAFF
j_gene: TRBJ1-2; v_gene: TRBV7-8; abundance: .; len: 13; d_gene: TRBD1; CDR3nt: TGTGCCAGCAGTTGGGGACAGGACTATGGCTACACCTTC; CDR3aa: CASSWGQDYGYTF
j_gene: TRBJ2-5; v_gene: TRBV28; abundance: .; len: 15; d_gene: .; CDR3nt: TGTGCCAGCAGGCTAGGCGGGGCTAGACAAGAGACCCAGTACTTC; CDR3aa: CASRLGGARQETQYF
j_gene: TRBJ2-7; v_gene: TRBV18; abundance: .; len: 13; d_gene: .; CDR3nt: TGTGCCAGCTCACGCGACAGGACCTACGAGCAGTACTTC; CDR3aa: CASSRDRTYEQYF
j_gene: TRBJ1-5; v_gene: TRBV18; abundance: .; len: 16; d_gene: .; CDR3nt: TGTGCCAGCTCACCCCCGGGGGTCGGGAGCAATCAGCCCCAGCATTTT; CDR3aa: CASSPPGVGSNQPQHF
j_gene: TRBJ2-5; v_gene: TRBV9; abundance: .; len: 15; d_gene: TRBD2; CDR3nt: TGTGCCAGCAGCCCCCCGAGCGGGAAACACTACAAGCAGTACTTC; CDR3aa: CASSPPSGKHYKQYF
j_gene: TRBJ2-3; v_gene: TRBV6-5; abundance: .; len: 15; d_gene: TRBD2; CDR3nt: TGTGCCAGCAGTTATGGGACTAGCATCACAGATACGCAGTATTTT; CDR3aa: CASSYGTSITDTQYF
j_gene: TRBJ2-7; v_gene: TRBV5-1; abundance: .; len: 15; d_gene: .; CDR3nt: TGCGCCAGCAGCGCGACCGGGGGACCTTACTACGAGCAGTACTTC; CDR3aa: CASSATGGPYYEQYF
j_gene: TRBJ2-1; v_gene: TRBV4-1; abundance: .; len: 18; d_gene: TRBD2; CDR3nt: TGCGCCAGCAGCCAAGATCTTTTAGAGGCTAGCGGGGGCTATGAGCAGTTCTTC; CDR3aa: CASSQDLLEASGGYEQFF
j_gene: TRBJ2-3; v_gene: TRBV6-4; abundance: .; len: 15; d_gene: TRBD2; CDR3nt: TGTGCCAGCAGTCCGGGACTAGCGGGAGTTGATACGCAGTATTTT; CDR3aa: CASSPGLAGVDTQYF
j_gene: TRBJ1-2; v_gene: TRBV27; abundance: few; len: 14; d_gene: .; CDR3nt: TGTGCCAGCAGTCCCCCTCCTCCTAACTATGGCTACACCTTC; CDR3aa: CASSPPPPNYGYTF
j_gene: TRBJ2-1; v_gene: TRBV5-1; abundance: once; len: 16; d_gene: TRBD2; CDR3nt: TGCGCCAGCAGCAAGGGTACTAGCGGCTCCTACAATGAGCAGTTCTTC; CDR3aa: CASSKGTSGSYNEQFF
j_gene: TRBJ2-7; v_gene: TRBV11-1; abundance: .; len: 12; d_gene: .; CDR3nt: TGTGCCAGCAGCCCTGACAGCTACGAGCAGTACTTC; CDR3aa: CASSPDSYEQYF
j_gene: TRBJ2-3; v_gene: TRBV6-4; abundance: .; len: 18; d_gene: .; CDR3nt: TGTGCCAGCAGTGCCAGGGGACCGTCTGAAGGGTTGTCAGATACGCAGTATTTT; CDR3aa: CASSARGPSEGLSDTQYF
j_gene: TRBJ2-1; v_gene: TRBV7-9; abundance: .; len: 12; d_gene: .; CDR3nt: TGTGCCGTCCTTAGCCAATACAATGAGCAGTTCTTC; CDR3aa: CAVLSQYNEQFF
j_gene: TRBJ1-4; v_gene: TRBV10-3; abundance: .; len: 13; d_gene: .; CDR3nt: TGTGCCACCGAGGGTAAGACTAATGAAAAACTGTTTTTT; CDR3aa: CATEGKTNEKLFF
j_gene: TRBJ1-1; v_gene: TRBV5-1; abundance: .; len: 15; d_gene: .; CDR3nt: TGCGCCAGCAGCCGGGGACACCTTCAGAACACTGAAGCTTTCTTT; CDR3aa: CASSRGHLQNTEAFF
j_gene: TRBJ2-2; v_gene: TRBV9; abundance: .; len: 15; d_gene: .; CDR3nt: TGTGCCAGCAGCGTAGAGGGGCCGGGCACCGGGGAGCTGTTTTTT; CDR3aa: CASSVEGPGTGELFF
j_gene: TRBJ2-7; v_gene: TRBV7-9; abundance: .; len: 13; d_gene: .; CDR3nt: TGTGCCAGCAGCCACGGGACTGCAGACGAGCAGTACTTC; CDR3aa: CASSHGTADEQYF
j_gene: TRBJ1-3; v_gene: TRBV4-1; abundance: .; len: 16; d_gene: .; CDR3nt: TGCGCCAGCAGCCAAGTTGCGGGGGCGGGTGGAAACACCATATATTTT; CDR3aa: CASSQVAGAGGNTIYF
j_gene: TRBJ1-2; v_gene: TRBV4-3; abundance: .; len: 13; d_gene: .; CDR3nt: TGCGCCAGCAGCCAAGTGGCGGTCCGCGGCTACACCTTC; CDR3aa: CASSQVAVRGYTF
j_gene: TRBJ2-7; v_gene: TRBV11-2; abundance: .; len: 13; d_gene: TRBD1; CDR3nt: TGTGCCAGCAGCACGACAGGGCCCGACGAGCAGTACTTC; CDR3aa: CASSTTGPDEQYF
j_gene: TRBJ2-2; v_gene: TRBV18; abundance: .; len: 13; d_gene: .; CDR3nt: TGTGCCAGCGGCAGGGGCAGGTCCGAGGAGCTGTTTTTT; CDR3aa: CASGRGRSEELFF
j_gene: TRBJ2-5; v_gene: TRBV25-1; abundance: .; len: 13; d_gene: TRBD1; CDR3nt: TGTGCCAGCAGAAAGACAGGGGGGGAGACCCAGTACTTC; CDR3aa: CASRKTGGETQYF
j_gene: TRBJ2-1; v_gene: TRBV15; abundance: .; len: 11; d_gene: .; CDR3nt: TGTGCCACCAGGAGTCCGAATGAGCAGTTCTTC; CDR3aa: CATRSPNEQFF
j_gene: TRBJ1-1; v_gene: TRBV18; abundance: few; len: 14; d_gene: TRBD1; CDR3nt: TGTGCCAGCTCACCAGTCCAGGGGGGCACTGAAGCTTTCTTT; CDR3aa: CASSPVQGGTEAFF
j_gene: TRBJ2-1; v_gene: TRBV14; abundance: .; len: 23; d_gene: TRBD2; CDR3nt: TGTGCCAGCAGCCCACTGACTTGGGCCTCCGGGACTAGCGGGCGACCCCGCGACAATGAGCAGTTCTTC; CDR3aa: CASSPLTWASGTSGRPRDNEQFF
j_gene: TRBJ2-1; v_gene: TRBV11-3; abundance: .; len: 13; d_gene: .; CDR3nt: TGTGCCAGCAGCTTCCACCCTAGAGGTGAGCAGTTCTTC; CDR3aa: CASSFHPRGEQFF
j_gene: TRBJ2-1; v_gene: TRBV9; abundance: .; len: 13; d_gene: TRBD2; CDR3nt: TGTGCCAGCAGGGACGGGGGGGGCGGTGAGCAGTTCTTC; CDR3aa: CASRDGGGGEQFF
j_gene: TRBJ2-1; v_gene: TRBV7-9; abundance: .; len: 18; d_gene: TRBD2; CDR3nt: TGTGCCAGCAGCCCCCCCGACTTGCTAGCGGGGAAGCTCGGTGAGCAGTTCTTC; CDR3aa: CASSPPDLLAGKLGEQFF
j_gene: TRBJ1-1; v_gene: TRBV4-1; abundance: .; len: 15; d_gene: TRBD1; CDR3nt: TGCGCCAGCAGCCCGACCGACAGGGATGACACTGAAGCTTTCTTT; CDR3aa: CASSPTDRDDTEAFF
j_gene: TRBJ2-6; v_gene: TRBV11-2; abundance: .; len: 17; d_gene: .; CDR3nt: TGTGCCAGCAGCTTAAGCTATTTCGCTTCTGGGGCCAACGTCCTGACTTTC; CDR3aa: CASSLSYFASGANVLTF
j_gene: TRBJ1-1; v_gene: TRBV30; abundance: .; len: 12; d_gene: .; CDR3nt: TGTGCCTGGAGTACGGGGGACACTGAAGCTTTCTTT; CDR3aa: CAWSTGDTEAFF
j_gene: TRBJ2-2; v_gene: TRBV29-1; abundance: .; len: 13; d_gene: .; CDR3nt: TGCAGCGTAAGGACGCTGACAGCCGGGGAGCTGTTTTTT; CDR3aa: CSVRTLTAGELFF
j_gene: TRBJ1-3; v_gene: TRBV10-2; abundance: few; len: 16; d_gene: TRBD1; CDR3nt: TGCGCCAGCAGTAGACCTTCGACAGGGGCCGGAAACACCATATATTTT; CDR3aa: CASSRPSTGAGNTIYF
j_gene: TRBJ1-1; v_gene: TRBV5-8; abundance: .; len: 15; d_gene: TRBD1; CDR3nt: TGTGCCAGCAGCTTGGGGTCCGCAGGGGGCGGGGAAGCTTTCTTT; CDR3aa: CASSLGSAGGGEAFF
j_gene: TRBJ2-4; v_gene: TRBV19; abundance: .; len: 14; d_gene: TRBD1; CDR3nt: TGTGCCAGTAGTATAGGACAGGGAACCGGCATTCAGTACTTC; CDR3aa: CASSIGQGTGIQYF
j_gene: TRBJ1-6; v_gene: TRBV7-2; abundance: .; len: 13; d_gene: .; CDR3nt: TGTGCCAGCAGCATAACCGGGAATTCACCCCTCCACTTT; CDR3aa: CASSITGNSPLHF
j_gene: TRBJ2-5; v_gene: TRBV5-1; abundance: .; len: 14; d_gene: TRBD1; CDR3nt: TGCGCCAGCAGCTTGGGGCAGGGGGCCGAGACCCAGTACTTC; CDR3aa: CASSLGQGAETQYF
j_gene: TRBJ2-2; v_gene: TRBV7-9; abundance: .; len: 15; d_gene: TRBD2; CDR3nt: TGTGCCAGCAGCCTAACGGGGAGGGTCACCGGGGAGCTGTTTTTT; CDR3aa: CASSLTGRVTGELFF
j_gene: TRBJ1-4; v_gene: TRBV4-1; abundance: .; len: 18; d_gene: .; CDR3nt: TGCGCCAGCAGCCAAGATAGGACAGCTAAAATAACTAATGAAAAACTGTTTTTT; CDR3aa: CASSQDRTAKITNEKLFF
j_gene: TRBJ1-2; v_gene: TRBV6-1; abundance: .; len: 13; d_gene: .; CDR3nt: TGTGCCAGCAGGGACAGCCGAAACTATGGCTACACCTTC; CDR3aa: CASRDSRNYGYTF
j_gene: TRBJ2-2; v_gene: TRBV10-3; abundance: .; len: 18; d_gene: .; CDR3nt: TGTGCCATCAGTGAGGGGGGGACGGGGGACGCGAACACCGGGGAGCTGTTTTTT; CDR3aa: CAISEGGTGDANTGELFF
j_gene: TRBJ2-6; v_gene: TRBV27; abundance: .; len: 18; d_gene: TRBD2; CDR3nt: TGTGCCAGCAGTTTAACTAGCGGGAAACTCTCTGGGGCCAACGTCCTGACTTTC; CDR3aa: CASSLTSGKLSGANVLTF
j_gene: TRBJ1-1; v_gene: TRBV6-1; abundance: .; len: 13; d_gene: .; CDR3nt: TGTGCCAGCAGGCCCACACGAAACACTGAAGCTTTCTTT; CDR3aa: CASRPTRNTEAFF
j_gene: TRBJ2-1; v_gene: TRBV7-6; abundance: few; len: 20; d_gene: TRBD2; CDR3nt: TGTGCCAGCAGCGTTCATGCTAGGACTAGCGGGACCCCTCTCTGGGATGAGCAGTTCTTC; CDR3aa: CASSVHARTSGTPLWDEQFF
j_gene: TRBJ2-2; v_gene: TRBV19; abundance: .; len: 18; d_gene: TRBD1; CDR3nt: TGTGCCAGTAGTATAGTTAGTAGACAGGGGTTGGACACCGGGGAGCTGTTTTTT; CDR3aa: CASSIVSRQGLDTGELFF
j_gene: TRBJ2-7; v_gene: TRBV7-9; abundance: .; len: 14; d_gene: TRBD2; CDR3nt: TGTGCCAGCAGCTTGGTAGCGGGGACCTACGAGCAGTACTTC; CDR3aa: CASSLVAGTYEQYF
j_gene: TRBJ1-1; v_gene: TRBV2; abundance: .; len: 14; d_gene: .; CDR3nt: TGTGCCAGCAGAGAGGACACATTGAACACTGAAGCTTTCTTT; CDR3aa: CASREDTLNTEAFF
j_gene: TRBJ2-3; v_gene: TRBV9; abundance: few; len: 15; d_gene: TRBD2; CDR3nt: TGTGCCAGCAGCGCTAGCGGGAGCATTGGAGATACGCAGTATTTT; CDR3aa: CASSASGSIGDTQYF
j_gene: TRBJ2-7; v_gene: TRBV29-1; abundance: .; len: 19; d_gene: TRBD1; CDR3nt: TGCAGCGTTGAAGGGCTAGGGGACAGGGGATCGTCTTTCCCCTACGAGCAGTACTTC; CDR3aa: CSVEGLGDRGSSFPYEQYF
j_gene: TRBJ2-5; v_gene: TRBV7-9; abundance: .; len: 12; d_gene: .; CDR3nt: TGTGCCAGCAGCCTAAGTTTAGAGACCCAGTACTTC; CDR3aa: CASSLSLETQYF
j_gene: TRBJ2-7; v_gene: TRBV9; abundance: .; len: 15; d_gene: .; CDR3nt: TGTGCCAGCAGCGTAGCGGGGGATTCTCTCTACGAGCAGTACTTC; CDR3aa: CASSVAGDSLYEQYF
j_gene: TRBJ2-7; v_gene: TRBV6-5; abundance: .; len: 14; d_gene: TRBD1; CDR3nt: TGTGCCAGCAGTGTCCGGGACAGGGGCTACGAGCAGTACTTC; CDR3aa: CASSVRDRGYEQYF
j_gene: TRBJ1-2; v_gene: TRBV4-1; abundance: .; len: 14; d_gene: TRBD1; CDR3nt: TGCGCCAGCCGAAGTACTCGACAGGGCGGTGGCTACACCTTC; CDR3aa: CASRSTRQGGGYTF
j_gene: TRBJ2-7; v_gene: TRBV10-3; abundance: .; len: 12; d_gene: TRBD1; CDR3nt: TGTGCCATCAGAGGGACAGCGTACGAGCAGTACTTC; CDR3aa: CAIRGTAYEQYF